This is a list of T cell receptor beta chains from one sample in a study of blood T cells in healthy people across ages. TCRdb ran MiXCR on the 5' RACE reads and lists one entry per CDR3 protein. The sample records some 1.4 million distinct CDR3 sequences, around 39% being singletons. Input material: blood. The receptors were gathered from a woman in her late teens or twenties in good health. The CDR3 runs from the conserved cysteine through the conserved F or W. A D gene is named only where the DNA matches it firmly. Only part of the rows carry a size: once, few, many, or a class if the clone is expanded.

TRBV27	TRBJ1-2	-	-	CASSVSGRAYGYTF	TGTGCCAGCAGTGTATCAGGCAGAGCCTATGGCTACACCTTC
TRBV6-5	TRBJ2-7	-	-	CAGSYSISGGAYEQYF	TGTGCCGGCAGTTACTCGATTTCCGGGGGAGCCTACGAGCAGTACTTC
TRBV27	TRBJ2-3	-	TRBD1	CASRRTGSDTQYF	TGTGCCAGCCGACGGACAGGGTCAGATACGCAGTATTTT
TRBV6-6	TRBJ2-3	-	-	CASRGTPEADTQYF	TGTGCCAGCAGGGGGACACCGGAGGCAGATACGCAGTATTTT
TRBV18	TRBJ2-1	-	TRBD1	CASSLKPGQGADEQFF	TGTGCCAGCTCCCTAAAGCCGGGACAGGGGGCAGATGAGCAGTTCTTC
TRBV28	TRBJ1-2	-	-	CASSLSDPGVYGYTF	TGTGCCAGCAGTTTGTCAGACCCCGGAGTCTATGGCTACACCTTC
TRBV9	TRBJ1-5	-	TRBD1	CASSPKTGGLDQPQHF	TGTGCCAGCAGCCCAAAGACAGGGGGCTTGGATCAGCCCCAGCATTTT
TRBV28	TRBJ2-3	few	-	CASSLLPGNSDTQYF	TGTGCCAGCAGTTTACTGCCCGGGAACTCAGATACGCAGTATTTT
TRBV5-1	TRBJ2-3	-	-	CASSSRDSFTDTQYF	TGCGCCAGCAGCTCCCGGGACTCATTCACAGATACGCAGTATTTT
TRBV6-7	TRBJ2-7	few	TRBD2	CASSQTSPYEQYF	TGTGCCAGCAGTCAGACTAGCCCCTACGAGCAGTACTTC
TRBV29-1	TRBJ1-1	-	TRBD1	CSVDPLQGANTEAFF	TGCAGCGTTGATCCATTACAGGGGGCGAACACTGAAGCTTTCTTT
TRBV20-1	TRBJ2-7	few	-	CSALRLGEDFYEQYF	TGCAGTGCTCTCCGGTTAGGGGAAGACTTTTACGAGCAGTACTTC
TRBV7-2	TRBJ2-7	many	-	CASREGLSYEQYF	TGTGCCAGCAGAGAGGGACTTTCCTACGAGCAGTACTTC
TRBV4-1	TRBJ2-6	-	-	CASSQESGRRANVLTF	TGCGCCAGCAGCCAAGAATCGGGTCGACGGGCCAACGTCCTGACTTTC
TRBV6-5	TRBJ1-5	-	-	CASSHDPGYGNQPQHF	TGTGCCAGCAGTCACGACCCAGGGTATGGCAATCAGCCCCAGCATTTT
TRBV12-3/TRBV12-4	TRBJ1-2	few	-	CASSPPAVLGGYTF	TGTGCCAGCAGTCCCCCCGCTGTGTTGGGTGGCTACACCTTC
TRBV4-1	TRBJ2-2	-	-	CASSQGRGVGELFF	TGCGCCAGCAGCCAAGGGCGGGGTGTCGGGGAGCTGTTTTTT
TRBV7-6	TRBJ1-2	-	-	CASSPKEGIPYGYTF	TGTGCCAGCAGCCCAAAGGAGGGAATTCCCTATGGCTACACCTTC
TRBV4-1	TRBJ2-7	-	-	CASSPGKGSATYEQYF	TGCGCCAGCAGCCCCGGGAAGGGGTCGGCGACCTACGAGCAGTACTTC
TRBV20-1	TRBJ2-3	-	-	CSARRGATTDTQYF	TGCAGTGCTAGGAGGGGGGCCACCACAGATACGCAGTATTTT
TRBV5-1	TRBJ2-1	once	TRBD2	CASSPGGTTYNEQFF	TGTGCCAGCAGCCCCGGCGGGACTACCTACAATGAGCAGTTCTTC
TRBV5-1	TRBJ1-4	-	TRBD1	CASSWGQAITNEKLFF	TGCGCCAGCAGCTGGGGACAGGCGATAACTAATGAAAAACTGTTTTTT
TRBV28	TRBJ2-1	few	TRBD1	CASRTAGQGARRSYNEQFF	TGTGCCAGCAGGACCGCGGGACAGGGGGCGAGGAGGTCCTACAATGAGCAGTTCTTC
TRBV25-1	TRBJ1-6	-	TRBD1	CASSTGGANSPLHF	TGTGCCAGCAGTACAGGGGGCGCGAATTCACCCCTCCACTTT
TRBV5-1	TRBJ2-1	few	-	CASRSELPSYNEQFF	TGCGCCAGCAGGTCCGAACTCCCCTCCTACAATGAGCAGTTCTTC
TRBV7-9	TRBJ1-1	-	TRBD1	CASTPQGKNTEASF	TGTGCCAGCACCCCACAGGGGAAGAACACTGAAGCTTCCTTT
TRBV12-3/TRBV12-4	TRBJ2-7	-	TRBD2	CASTPGLADTLSYNEQYF	TGTGCCAGCACCCCGGGACTAGCGGACACTTTATCCTACAATGAGCAGTACTTC
TRBV27	TRBJ1-1	-	-	CASSLGAGNEAFF	TGTGCCAGCAGTTTGGGAGCCGGGAATGAGGCTTTCTTT
TRBV7-2	TRBJ2-1	once	TRBD2	CASSLASGGLEDNEQFF	TGTGCCAGCAGCTTAGCCAGCGGGGGCCTAGAAGACAATGAGCAGTTCTTC
TRBV20-1	TRBJ2-7	few	TRBD2	CSARWLAGVSYEQYF	TGCAGTGCTAGATGGCTAGCGGGGGTCTCCTACGAGCAGTACTTC
TRBV4-3	TRBJ2-1	-	-	CASSIGTHLYNEQFF	TGCGCCAGCAGCATCGGGACCCACCTTTACAATGAGCAGTTCTTC
TRBV5-1	TRBJ2-5	once	-	CASSLALAGYRETQYF	TGCGCCAGCAGCTTGGCCTTGGCAGGGTACCGAGAGACCCAGTACTTC
TRBV12-3/TRBV12-4	TRBJ2-2	-	-	CASSLVLALNTGELFF	TGTGCCAGCAGTTTGGTTCTAGCGTTGAACACCGGGGAGCTGTTTTTT
TRBV10-3	TRBJ2-7	-	-	CAISVDSYEQYF	TGTGCCATCAGTGTCGACTCCTACGAGCAGTACTTC
TRBV6-1	TRBJ2-7	-	TRBD2	CASSRIVGGSYEQYF	TGTGCCAGCAGTCGTATAGTGGGAGGGAGTTACGAGCAGTACTTC
TRBV15	TRBJ2-5	-	TRBD1	CATSESTGGRRITQYF	TGTGCCACCAGCGAATCGACAGGGGGCAGGAGGATTACCCAGTACTTC
TRBV29-1	TRBJ2-5	few	-	CSVGISGVPETQYF	TGCAGCGTTGGAATATCGGGGGTGCCAGAGACCCAGTACTTC
TRBV2	TRBJ2-2	-	-	CASSDQASSTGELFF	TGTGCCAGCAGTGATCAGGCTAGTAGCACCGGGGAGCTGTTTTTT
TRBV4-2	TRBJ2-3	-	TRBD2	CASSQGRLAGDTDTQYF	TGTGCCAGCAGCCAAGGACGACTAGCGGGGGACACAGATACGCAGTATTTT
TRBV11-2	TRBJ2-5	few	TRBD2	CASSLVTWASGEQETQYF	TGTGCCAGCAGCTTAGTAACCTGGGCTAGCGGAGAACAAGAGACCCAGTACTTC
TRBV6-2/TRBV6-3	TRBJ2-6	-	-	CASGEGWSNSGANVLTF	TGTGCCAGCGGTGAGGGCTGGTCGAACTCTGGGGCCAACGTCCTGACTTTC
TRBV12-3/TRBV12-4	TRBJ2-1	few	TRBD2	CASSSSLAGYNEQFF	TGTGCCAGCAGCTCAAGCCTAGCGGGGTACAATGAGCAGTTCTTC
TRBV5-1	TRBJ2-3	few	-	CASSGGGGDTQYF	TGCGCCAGCAGCGGAGGGGGCGGAGATACGCAGTATTTT
TRBV11-2	TRBJ1-6	-	TRBD1	CASSSQGGGNNSPLHF	TGTGCCAGCAGCTCGCAGGGGGGAGGGAATAATTCACCCCTCCACTTT
TRBV5-1	TRBJ1-6	-	-	CASSLGNANNSPLHF	TGCGCCAGCAGCTTGGGGAACGCCAATAATTCACCCCTCCACTTT
TRBV6-2/TRBV6-3	TRBJ2-1	few	-	CASNPGTNNEQFF	TGTGCCAGCAACCCGGGGACCAACAATGAGCAGTTCTTC
TRBV6-5	TRBJ2-3	-	-	CASSYPTSRDTQYF	TGTGCCAGCAGTTACCCCACTAGTAGAGATACGCAGTATTTT
TRBV20-1	TRBJ2-5	-	-	CNARARDGQETQYF	TGCAATGCTAGAGCACGGGACGGACAAGAGACCCAGTACTTC
TRBV21-1	TRBJ2-7	-	-	CASRLLVRGSEQYF	TGTGCCAGCAGGCTCTTAGTTCGGGGGAGCGAGCAGTACTTC
TRBV7-3	TRBJ2-3	-	-	CASRLSAGASTDTQYF	TGTGCCAGCAGGCTTTCAGCGGGCGCTAGCACAGATACGCAGTATTTT